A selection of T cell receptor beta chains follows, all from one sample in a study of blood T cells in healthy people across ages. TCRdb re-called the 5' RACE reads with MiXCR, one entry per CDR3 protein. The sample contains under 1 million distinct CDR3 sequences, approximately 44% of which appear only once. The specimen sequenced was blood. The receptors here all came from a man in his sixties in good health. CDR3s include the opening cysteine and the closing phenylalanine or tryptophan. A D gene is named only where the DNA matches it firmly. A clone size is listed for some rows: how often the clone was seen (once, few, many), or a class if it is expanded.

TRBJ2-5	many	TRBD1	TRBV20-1	CSGGRGRGETQYF	TGCAGTGGGGGTAGGGGGCGCGGTGAGACCCAGTACTTC
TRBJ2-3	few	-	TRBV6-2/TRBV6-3	CASRPGSVSTDTQYF	TGTGCCAGCAGGCCCGGGTCGGTCAGCACAGATACGCAGTATTTT
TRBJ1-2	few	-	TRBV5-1	CASSSTATNYGYTF	TGCGCCAGCAGCTCAACAGCGACTAACTATGGCTACACCTTC
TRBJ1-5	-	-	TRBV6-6	CASGPQNQPQHF	TGTGCCAGCGGACCCCAAAATCAGCCCCAGCATTTT
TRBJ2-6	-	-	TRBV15	CATNRGTGANVLTF	TGTGCCACCAACAGAGGGACTGGGGCCAACGTCCTGACTTTC
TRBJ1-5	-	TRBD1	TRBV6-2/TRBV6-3	CASTIGQGNQPQHF	TGTGCCAGCACCATTGGACAGGGCAATCAGCCCCAGCATTTT
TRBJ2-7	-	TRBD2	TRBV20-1	CSALRTSGGPEQYF	TGCAGTGCTTTACGGACTAGCGGGGGGCCCGAGCAGTACTTC
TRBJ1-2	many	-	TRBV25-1	CASSLEPRGYTF	TGTGCCAGCAGTTTGGAACCCCGGGGCTACACCTTC
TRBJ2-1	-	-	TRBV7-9	CASSLLVIEQFF	TGTGCCAGCAGCTTATTAGTCATTGAGCAGTTCTTC
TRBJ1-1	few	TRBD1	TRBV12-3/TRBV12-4	CASVGQLNTEAFF	TGTGCCAGCGTGGGACAGTTGAACACTGAAGCTTTCTTT
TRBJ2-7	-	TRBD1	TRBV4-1	CASSQVTGTGYYEQYF	TGCGCCAGCAGCCAAGTGACCGGGACAGGGTACTACGAGCAGTACTTC
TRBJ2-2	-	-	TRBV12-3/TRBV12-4	CASSLAGTANTGELFF	TGTGCCAGCAGTTTAGCCGGTACCGCGAACACCGGGGAGCTGTTTTTT
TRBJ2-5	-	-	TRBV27	CASSLWGTGKETQYF	TGTGCCAGCAGTTTATGGGGGACGGGAAAAGAGACCCAGTACTTC
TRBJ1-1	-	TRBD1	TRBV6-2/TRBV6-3	CASSRMTGAPEAFF	TGTGCCAGCAGCCGAATGACAGGGGCCCCTGAAGCTTTCTTT
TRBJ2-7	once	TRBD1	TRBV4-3	CASSQAGPGQGAYEQYF	TGCGCCAGCAGCCAAGCTGGGCCCGGACAGGGGGCCTACGAGCAGTACTTC
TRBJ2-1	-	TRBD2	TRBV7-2	CASSSAGTSGYNEQFF	TGTGCCAGCAGCTCAGCTGGGACTAGCGGATACAATGAGCAGTTCTTC
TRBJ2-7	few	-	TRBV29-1	CSRGALIPYEQYF	TGCAGCCGGGGGGCCCTGATACCCTACGAGCAGTACTTC
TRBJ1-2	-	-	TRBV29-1	CSVYDGNYGYTF	TGCAGCGTCTACGACGGTAACTATGGCTACACCTTC
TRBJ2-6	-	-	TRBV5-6	CASSLGGKGPGWANVLTF	TGTGCCAGCAGCTTAGGAGGAAAAGGGCCTGGGTGGGCCAACGTCCTGACTTTC
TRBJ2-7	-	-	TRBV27	CASSPLQKTYNEQYF	TGTGCCAGCAGCCCCCTGCAGAAAACCTACAATGAGCAGTACTTC
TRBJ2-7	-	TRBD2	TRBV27	CASSSGEGTTNYEQYF	TGTGCCAGCAGTTCTGGGGAGGGGACCACCAACTACGAGCAGTACTTC
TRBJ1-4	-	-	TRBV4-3	CASSPNPGLGTEKLFF	TGCGCCAGCAGCCCGAACCCCGGCCTTGGGACCGAAAAGCTGTTTTTT
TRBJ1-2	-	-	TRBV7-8	CASSFADGGYTF	TGTGCCAGCAGCTTCGCTGATGGGGGCTACACCTTC
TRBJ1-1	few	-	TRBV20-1	CSARDRSYREDTEAFF	TGCAGTGCTAGAGATAGATCGTACAGGGAAGACACTGAAGCTTTCTTT
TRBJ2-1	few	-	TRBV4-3	CASSQVQGSPYNEQFF	TGCGCCAGCAGCCAAGTCCAGGGGAGTCCCTACAATGAGCAGTTCTTC
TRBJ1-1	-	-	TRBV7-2	CASKLYQQNTEAFF	TGTGCCAGCAAGCTCTACCAGCAGAACACTGAAGCTTTCTTT
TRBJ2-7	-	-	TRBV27	CASSSDSVTSQQYF	TGTGCCAGCAGTTCCGATTCGGTTACGAGTCAGCAGTACTTC
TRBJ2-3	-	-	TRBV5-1	CASSLRPDTQYF	TGTGCCAGCAGTTTGCGGCCAGATACGCAGTATTTT
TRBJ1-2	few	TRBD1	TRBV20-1	CSARERQGMGYGYTF	TGCAGTGCTAGAGAGAGACAGGGAATGGGCTATGGCTACACCTTC
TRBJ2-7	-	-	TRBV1	CTSSRERTGGTYEQYF	TGCACCAGCAGCCGTGAGAGAACAGGGGGTACCTACGAGCAGTACTTC
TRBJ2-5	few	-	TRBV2	CASSGIGVTRETQYF	TGTGCCAGCAGTGGGATTGGGGTAACGAGAGAGACCCAGTACTTC
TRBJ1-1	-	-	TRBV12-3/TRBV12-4	CASSADSMNTEAFF	TGTGCCAGCAGCGCGGACAGTATGAACACTGAAGCTTTCTTT
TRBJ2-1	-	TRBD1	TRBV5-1	CASSTGQASYNEQFF	TGCGCCAGCAGCACGGGACAGGCATCCTACAATGAGCAGTTCTTC
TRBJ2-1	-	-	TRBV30	CAWSRLDSNNEQFF	TGTGCCTGGAGCCGTTTAGATAGTAACAATGAGCAGTTCTTC
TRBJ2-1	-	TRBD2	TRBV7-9	CASNLAGGTYEQFF	TGTGCCAGCAACTTAGCGGGGGGTACATATGAGCAGTTCTTC
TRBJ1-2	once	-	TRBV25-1	CASSEVGARGCTF	TGTGCCAGCAGTGAAGTGGGGGCGCGCGGCTGCACCTTC
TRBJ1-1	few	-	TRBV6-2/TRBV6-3	CASSRPDRSAHTEAFF	TGTGCCAGCAGCCGACCGGACAGATCGGCGCACACTGAAGCTTTCTTT
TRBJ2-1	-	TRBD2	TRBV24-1	CATVPKGLAVNNEQFF	TGTGCCACCGTACCCAAAGGACTAGCTGTGAACAATGAGCAGTTCTTC
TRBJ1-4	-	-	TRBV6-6	CASTKTDYGEKLFF	TGTGCCAGCACCAAGACAGACTATGGTGAAAAACTGTTTTTT
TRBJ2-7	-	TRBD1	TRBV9	CASSVATTGWRSEQYF	TGTGCCAGCAGCGTAGCTACGACAGGGTGGAGGAGCGAGCAGTACTTC
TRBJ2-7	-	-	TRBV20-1	CSARALGGRYEQYF	TGCAGTGCTAGAGCCCTGGGGGGAAGGTACGAGCAGTACTTC
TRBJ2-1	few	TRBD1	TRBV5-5	CASSSRQGNRYNEQFF	TGTGCCAGCAGCTCCCGACAGGGAAATCGATACAATGAGCAGTTCTTC
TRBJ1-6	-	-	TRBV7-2	CASSVGSWASPLHF	TGTGCCAGCAGCGTAGGCTCCTGGGCTTCACCCCTCCACTTT
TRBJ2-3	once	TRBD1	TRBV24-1	CATSALGTGGTDTQYF	TGTGCCACCAGTGCTTTGGGGACAGGGGGGACAGATACGCAGTATTTT
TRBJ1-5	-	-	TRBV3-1	CASSRKGGGQPQHF	TGTGCCAGCAGCCGGAAGGGTGGGGGACAGCCCCAGCATTTT
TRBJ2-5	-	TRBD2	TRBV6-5	CASSYQLAGGRETQYF	TGTGCCAGCAGTTATCAACTAGCGGGGGGGCGGGAGACCCAGTACTTC
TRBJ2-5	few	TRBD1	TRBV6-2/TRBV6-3	CASSSTGTGSVKQYF	TGTGCCAGCAGCTCTACCGGGACAGGGTCCGTTAAGCAGTACTTC
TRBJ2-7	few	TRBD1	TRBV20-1	CSASGGQGGYEQYF	TGCAGTGCAAGCGGGGGACAGGGGGGCTACGAGCAGTACTTC
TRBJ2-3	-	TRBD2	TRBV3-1	CASSRDPGTSATDTQYF	TGTGCCAGCAGCCGCGACCCCGGGACTAGCGCGACAGATACGCAGTATTTT
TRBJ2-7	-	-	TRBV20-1	CSASLGFYSYEQYF	TGCAGTGCTAGTCTGGGGTTTTACTCCTACGAGCAGTACTTC
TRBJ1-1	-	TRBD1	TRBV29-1	CSVEARRGQGTAINTEAFF	TGCAGCGTCGAGGCCCGAAGGGGGCAGGGGACGGCGATAAACACTGAAGCTTTCTTT